This T cell receptor (beta chain) was identified during a study of blood T cells in healthy people across ages. A second PCR of roughly 6 to 12 cycles used a sample-barcoded 5' primer and a J-beta primer mix. Each CDR3 protein is one row after TCRdb ran MiXCR on the 5' RACE reads. The data show roughly 1.7 million distinct CDR3 sequences, about 31% seen once. V shed 6 bases and J 1 base; nucleotides not matched to a gene: 10. The length of the CDR3 is 16 residues. Sequencing used blood. This sequence joins TRBV12-3 or TRBV12-4 and TRBJ2-5; 8 positions agree with TRBD2. The receptor's source is a woman aged 25 to 39 in good health. This CDR3 is CASSDLAGGPQETQYF. The CDR3 DNA sequence: TGTGCCAGCAGCGATCTGGCGGGGGGTCCCCAAGAGACCCAGTACTTC.